What follows describes a single T cell receptor beta chain. The record originates from a study of blood T cell repertoires in COVID-19. The wider study: Italy, Spain and the United States were the sources of the convalescent and acute COVID-19 samples.

Per germline, CDR1 SQVTM and CDR2 ANQGSEA. V was shortened by 5 bases and J by 4 bases, with 11 bases between the two germline ends. The CDR3 runs 13 residues. Assay: immunoSEQ multiplex PCR; the TCRdb copy retains only in-frame clones and omits some. Found here are 200,000 to 250,000 clones, approximately 84% of them singletons; the top ten hold 1.9%. The sequence was obtained from a man aged 40-49 years with active or convalescent COVID-19. Sequencing was performed on peripheral blood. The V and J genes are TRBV29-1 and TRBJ1-4; D gene unclear. The DNA for the CDR3 is TGCAGCGTTAGAAGGCAGGATAATGAAAAACTGTTTTTT. Translating gives CSVRRQDNEKLFF.